This TCR beta chain was captured by sequencing in a study of control samples from healthy donors and cancer patients. Here immunoSEQ multiplex PCR was the method, and the copy in TCRdb shows in-frame clones only, minus some. Here the sample spans 95,000 to 150,000 clones, less than 90% being singletons. A few counts support this clone. The V gene end was trimmed by 2 bases and the J gene end by 8 bases; junction bases not matched to a gene: 3. This CDR3 has 13 amino acids. The rearrangement joins TRBV12-3 or TRBV12-4 to TRBJ1-3, with TRBD1 identical over 7 bases. This TCR derives from a man younger than 35 in good health. What was sequenced was blood. CDR3 DNA: TGTGCCAGCAGTTTACGACAGGGAGACACCATATATTTT. Its protein is CASSLRQGDTIYF.